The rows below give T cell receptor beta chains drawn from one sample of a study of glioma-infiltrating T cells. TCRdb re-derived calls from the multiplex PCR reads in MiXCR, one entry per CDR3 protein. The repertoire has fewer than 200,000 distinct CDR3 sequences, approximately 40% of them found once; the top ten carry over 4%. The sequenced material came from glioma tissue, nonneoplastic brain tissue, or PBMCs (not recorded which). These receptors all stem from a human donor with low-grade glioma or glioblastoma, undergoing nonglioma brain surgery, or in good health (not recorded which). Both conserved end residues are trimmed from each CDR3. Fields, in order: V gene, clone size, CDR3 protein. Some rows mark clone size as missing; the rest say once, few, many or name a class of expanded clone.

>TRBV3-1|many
ASSQDRDTYNEQF
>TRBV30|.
AFQTNSGNTIY
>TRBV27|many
ASSLKGRDTEAF
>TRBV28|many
ASSQMPGRKGGNEQF
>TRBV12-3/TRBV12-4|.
ASSAEAGTGDQSRAF
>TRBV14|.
ASSQVGGMRIYEQY
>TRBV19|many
ASSIDTQSEQY
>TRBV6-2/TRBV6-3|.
VSRCRDTQY
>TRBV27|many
ASSHPGANVLT
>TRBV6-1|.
ASRRLAASYNEQL
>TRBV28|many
ASSFTVMQF
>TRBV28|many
ASSPDRDDQDTQY
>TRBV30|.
ACWGHPNTEAF
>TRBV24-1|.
ATRPSGSNEQF
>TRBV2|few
ASSGGTSGRSYNEQF
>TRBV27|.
ASSSRTSGTNEQY
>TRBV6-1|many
ASSARAGENNEQF
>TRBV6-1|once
ASSGWTPQKF
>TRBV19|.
ASEEGRGYEQY
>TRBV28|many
ASSPDRETYNEQF
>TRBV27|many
ASRTGSGYEQY
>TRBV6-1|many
ASSPKMNTEAF
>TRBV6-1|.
ASSELWLPYSEQF
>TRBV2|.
ASSELGDLGEKLF
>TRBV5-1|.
ASGLEGQPSTDTQY
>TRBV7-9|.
ASSVGTSDYNEQF
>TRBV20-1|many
SARARLAATDTQY
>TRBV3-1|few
ASSQGRISEQY
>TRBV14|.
ASSVGTSGRDEQF
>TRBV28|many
ASSGTGGSYEQY
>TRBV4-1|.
ASSQVSLAGLIYEQY
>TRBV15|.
ATSRDRSRTGELL
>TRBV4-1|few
ASSQVTNSYEQY
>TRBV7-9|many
ASSPQPSELF
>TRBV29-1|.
SVEGSGRADTHY
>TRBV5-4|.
ASSLDGKGPNTEAF
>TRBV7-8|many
ASSLADPRNQPQH
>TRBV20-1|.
SAVPAGFQGVRGDTKNIQY
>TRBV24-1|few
ATRETSGRGNEQF
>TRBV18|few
ASSPSGIYEQY
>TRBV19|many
ASSISSYNEQF
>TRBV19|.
ASSIGFNRYEAF
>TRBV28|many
ASTIGTDYEQY
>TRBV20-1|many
SALGLANEQF
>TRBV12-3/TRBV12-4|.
ASSFVYTGELF
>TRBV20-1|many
SARLGQGYGEKLF
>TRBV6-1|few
ASSAIGLVETQY
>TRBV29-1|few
SVGDRQQY
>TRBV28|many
ASSLARLPFVSYNEQF
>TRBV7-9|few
ASSLAGLTDTQY
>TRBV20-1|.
SAAREGGYDDTQY
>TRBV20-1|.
SARTPGQYGYT
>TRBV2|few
ASSQLANTGNEQF
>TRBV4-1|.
SSSQGSGDTQY
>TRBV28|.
ASSGRTGGFPEAF
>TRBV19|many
ASRRDRTNNEQF